Presented here are 19 T cell receptor beta chains from one specimen sequenced in a study of OX40 agonist ivuxolimab in advanced cancers. Assay: immunoSEQ multiplex PCR; the TCRdb copy retains only in-frame clones and omits some. The repertoire includes around 20,000 clones, 65% to 75% of them detected once, and approximately 24% sits in the top ten. The input for sequencing was CD4+ or CD8+ T cells sorted from blood, taken in a trial of the OX40 agonist ivuxolimab. The receptor set was obtained from an adult with an advanced solid tumor such as melanoma, head and neck, liver or kidney cancer.

The V and J genes are TRBV30 and TRBJ1-4; perhaps TRBD1 as D (5 bases). The V end lost 3 bases, the J end lost 16 bases, and 18 bases lay between the germline ends. Germline V gene lookup returns CDR1 GTSNPN and CDR2 SVGIG (reference sequence). The CDR3 extends over 12 amino acids. The CDR3 reads CAWSDNRHWGFF. CDR3 DNA: TGTGCCTGGAGCGACAACAGGCACTGGGGGTTTTTT.

This clone was observed once. The rearrangement uses TRBV6-5 and TRBJ2-3; 7 positions match TRBD1. Per the germline V gene, CDR1 is MNHEY and CDR2 is SVGAGI. The CDR3 sequence is 14 residues long. V gave up 5 bases and J gave up 4 bases; unmatched junction bases: 6. The CDR3, as DNA: TGTGCCAGCAGTCCATCAGGGGGAGCAGATACGCAGTATTTT. Its translation is CASSPSGGADTQYF.

This clone is deemed medium-sized (0.01 to 0.1%). CDR3 DNA sequence: TGCAGTGCCGGGACAGGTGCTGAAGCTTTCTTT. Translated, it gives CSAGTGAEAFF. The chain uses TRBV20-1 and TRBJ1-1, with TRBD1 matching over 8 bases. The V gene end was trimmed by 6 bases and the J gene end by 6 bases; junction bases not matched to a gene: 3. The CDR3 sequence is 11 residues long. The germline gives CDR1 DFQATT, CDR2 SNEGSKA (reference sequence).

The genes are TRBV2 and TRBJ2-7; D gene ambiguous. The V end lost 4 bases, the J end lost 1 base, and 11 bases lay between the germline ends. The CDR3 runs 14 residues. The germline gives CDR1 SNHLY, CDR2 FYNNEI. CDR3 amino acids: CASSVRTQSYEQYF. The CDR3 region has the DNA TGTGCCAGCAGTGTCAGGACCCAATCCTACGAGCAGTACTTC. Full variable domain (outside the CDR3, taken from reference TRBV2 and TRBJ2-7): EPEVTQTPSHQVTQMGQEVILRCVPISNHLYFYWYRQILGQKVEFLVSFYNNEISEKSEIFDDQFSVERPDGSNFTLKIRSTKLEDSAMYFCASSVRTQSYEQYFGPGTRLTVT.

The chain uses TRBV7-6 and TRBJ1-1, with a possible D match to TRBD1 (5 bases). The CDR3 sequence is 14 residues long. Germline V gene sequence: CDR1 SGHVS, CDR2 FNYEAQ. The ends were cut back, 5 bases at V and 4 bases at J, with 14 bases in the middle. The CDR3 DNA reads TGTGCCAGCAGCCCTAACGGGGGGACCACTGAAGCTTTCTTT. Residues: CASSPNGGTTEAFF.

This chain joins TRBV7-2 and TRBJ2-1; 8 bases fit TRBD1. V gave up 3 bases and J gave up 7 bases; unmatched junction bases: 2. This CDR3 region has 13 residues. Germline lookup yields CDR1 SGHTA and CDR2 FQGNSA. CDR3 region: CASSFYRGNEQFF. CDR3 DNA sequence: TGTGCCAGCAGCTTTTACAGGGGGAATGAGCAGTTCTTC.

The chain recombines TRBV11-3 with TRBJ2-5, with 7 nucleotides matching TRBD2. From germline, CDR1 is SGHNT and CDR2 YENEEA. V lost 6 bases, J lost 7 bases, and 5 bases stayed unmatched. The CDR3 runs 12 residues. CDR3 loop: CASSAGEGTQYF. CDR3 sequence (DNA): TGTGCCAGCAGTGCCGGGGAGGGGACCCAGTACTTC.

This chain joins TRBV28 and TRBJ2-3; 7 bases align to TRBD2. The V gene end was trimmed by 4 bases and the J gene end by 4 bases; junction bases not matched to a gene: 26. Germline V gene data show CDR1 as MDHEN and CDR2 as SYDVKM. The length of the CDR3 is 21 residues. In DNA form, the CDR3 reads TGTGCCAGCAGTTCCATAGCCTACAGTAGCTTCGCGGGAGAGGGCCCAGATACGCAGTATTTT. As protein: CASSSIAYSSFAGEGPDTQYF.

This sequence joins TRBV7-9 and TRBJ1-5; D may be TRBD1 (5 bases). Germline lookup yields CDR1 SEHNR and CDR2 FQNEAQ (reference sequence). The length of the CDR3 is 14 residues. The V gene lost 5 bases and the J gene lost 6 bases, with 14 bases spanning the gap. CDR3 in DNA: TGTGCCAGCAGCGCCCTTGGGGGGATTCAGCCCCAGCATTTT. It is translated as CASSALGGIQPQHF.

The chain joins TRBV5-5 to TRBJ1-2, with a tentative D call TRBD1 (6 bases). V was pared by 4 bases and J by 5 bases, with 9 bases between. The germline V gene encodes CDR1 SGHKS and CDR2 YYEKEE (reference sequence). The CDR3 totals 12 residues. CDR3: CASSHGQYGYTF. CDR3 DNA sequence: TGTGCCAGCAGCCACGGACAGTATGGCTACACCTTC. The whole variable domain, remainder taken from reference TRBV5-5 and TRBJ1-2, is DAGVTQSPTHLIKTRGQQVTLRCSPISGHKSVSWYQQVLGQGPQFIFQYYEKEERGRGNFPDRFSARQFPNYSSELNVNALLLGDSALYLCASSHGQYGYTFGSGTRLTVV.

The table lists this clone with a count of one. The V and J genes are TRBV27 and TRBJ1-6; perhaps TRBD1 as D (6 bases). This CDR3 contains 13 residues. The ends were cut back, 4 bases at V and 6 bases at J, with 7 bases in the middle. Per germline, CDR1 MNHEY and CDR2 SMNVEV (reference sequence). DNA of the CDR3: TGTGCCAGCAGTTGGACAGTTAATTCACCCCTCCACTTT. This codes for CASSWTVNSPLHF.

This clone was observed a single time. The chain uses TRBV7-9 and TRBJ2-1; D gene uncertain. The CDR3 is 15 residues long. The V end lost 7 bases, the J end lost 0 bases, and 13 bases lay between the germline ends. Germline values: CDR1 SEHNR, CDR2 FQNEAQ (reference sequence). In nucleotides, the CDR3 is TGTGCCAGCACCCCTGTTTACGACTCCTACAATGAGCAGTTCTTC. This gives the protein CASTPVYDSYNEQFF.

This chain links TRBV28 with TRBJ2-7, with D possibly being TRBD2 (6 bases). V lost 6 bases and J lost 4, with 16 bases in between. In germline, CDR1 is MDHEN, CDR2 SYDVKM. This CDR3 is 14 amino acids long. The chain's CDR3 is CASSRPGGGYEQYF. The CDR3 DNA is TGTGCCAGCAGCCGACCAGGCGGAGGGTACGAGCAGTACTTC. Full variable domain (missing parts from reference TRBV28 and TRBJ2-7): DVKVTQSSRYLVKRTGEKVFLECVQDMDHENMFWYRQDPGLGLRLIYFSYDVKMKEKGDIPEGYSVSREKKERFSLILESASTNQTSMYLCASSRPGGGYEQYFGPGTRLTVT.

The chain couples TRBV29-1 to TRBJ2-7, with unresolved D. CDR1 and CDR2 (germline): SQVTM, ANQGSEA. The CDR3 runs 15 residues. Trimming removed 0 bases from V and 0 bases from J, with 12 bases in between. The chain's CDR3 is CSVEDSGTYSYEQYF. The DNA of the CDR3 is TGCAGCGTTGAAGATTCGGGCACCTACTCCTACGAGCAGTACTTC.

This chain uses TRBV27 with TRBJ1-1; D perhaps matches TRBD1 (5 bases). The germline gives CDR1 MNHEY, CDR2 SMNVEV (reference sequence). This CDR3 contains 15 residues. V dropped 0 bases and J dropped 1 base, with 9 bases sitting between them. The CDR3 DNA sequence: TGTGCCAGCAGTTTATCGCCAGGGCAGAACACTGAAGCTTTCTTT. It translates to CASSLSPGQNTEAFF.

The sample holds a few counts of this clone. CDR3 loop: CASSIDRGGRYNEQFF. The CDR3 nucleotides read TGTGCCAGTAGTATAGATCGAGGCGGGAGGTACAATGAGCAGTTCTTC. V gene TRBV19 combines with J gene TRBJ2-1, with TRBD2 matching 8 bases. Per germline, CDR1 LNHDA and CDR2 SQIVND (reference sequence). The CDR3 extends over 16 amino acids. V trimming: 0 bases; J trimming: 4 bases; junction bases outside the gene matches: 5.

The chain uses TRBV4-3 and TRBJ2-2; D call uncertain. The germline CDR1 and CDR2 sequences are LGHNA and YSLEER. Trimming pared 0 bases from V and 6 bases from J, leaving 11 bases between. The CDR3 contains 15 residues. The CDR3 DNA reads as TGCGCCAGCAGCCAAGAGGATAGCCCAGCCGGGGAGCTGTTTTTT. Translation gives CASSQEDSPAGELFF.

This rearrangement joins TRBV7-2 to TRBJ2-1; a weak D match, TRBD2 (5 bases). This CDR3 has 13 amino acids. Per the germline V gene, CDR1 is SGHTA and CDR2 is FQGNSA. V was trimmed by 1 base and J by 8 bases, leaving 9 bases between them. The CDR3 region has the DNA TGTGCCAGCAGCTTAGGATCCGGGGATGAGCAGTTCTTC. Residues: CASSLGSGDEQFF.

V is TRBV9 and J is TRBJ1-1, with D maybe TRBD1 (6 bases). CDR1 and CDR2 (germline): SGDLS, YYNGEE. There are 14 residues in the CDR3. Trimming removed 0 bases at V and 5 bases at J, with 11 bases between. CDR3 amino acids: CASSVVDQGTEAFF. Written as DNA, the CDR3 is TGTGCCAGCAGCGTAGTAGACCAGGGGACTGAAGCTTTCTTT. Looking up the rest from reference TRBV9 and TRBJ1-1 gives the full variable domain: DSGVTQTPKHLITATGQRVTLRCSPRSGDLSVYWYQQSLDQGLQFLIQYYNGEERAKGNILERFSAQQFPDLHSELNLSSLELGDSALYFCASSVVDQGTEAFFGQGTRLTVV.